Each of the 2 T cell receptor beta chains below was sequenced from the same sample in a study of healthy donors' naive CD4 and CD8 T cells. TCR libraries were built from about 500 ng of total RNA by linear amplification. MiXCR was run by TCRdb on the reads, yielding one entry per CDR3 protein. The sample has 150,000 to 200,000 distinct CDR3 sequences, 65% to 75% seen once. Material: naive CD4+ and CD8+ T cells sorted from blood, pooled from several donors. These receptors came from a pool of human donors in good health; the sample pools cells from several healthy donors.

This chain links TRBV21-1 with TRBJ1-1; TRBD1 reflects the table's D call only, with no check against the DNA. TRBV21-1 has pseudogene status. The CDR3 has 14 amino acids. CDR3 in DNA: TGTGCCAGCAGCAAGTCTCAGGGGGCCACTGAAGCTTTCTTT. This gives the protein CASSKSQGATEAFF.

The rearrangement links TRBV7-9 to TRBJ1-4; a possible D gene is TRBD1 (5 bases). The germline V gene has CDR1 SEHNR and CDR2 FQNEAQ (reference sequence). The CDR3 totals 16 residues. Trimming pared 5 bases from V and 3 bases from J, leaving 16 bases between. In DNA, the CDR3 is TGTGCCAGCAGCGGGGGAGAGGTACGGGCTAATGAAAAACTGTTTTTT. It codes for CASSGGEVRANEKLFF.